The clone carrying this T cell receptor (beta chain) appeared a few times. Its specificity is unknown. This sample was taken from a study of beta chain features in type 1 diabetes. Findings of the study overall: Diminished insertions and augmented deletions at VDJ junctions characterized type 1 diabetes patients. Equally in patients and controls, PCR might preferentially amplify shorter templates. TCRB CDR3 length was moderately but significantly reduced in all four CD4+ subsets of Type 1 diabetes patients.

Trimming removed 6 bases at V and 1 base at J, with 11 bases between. The CDR3 runs to 13 residues. Germline V CDR1 and CDR2: SQVTM, ANQGSEA. Expressed TCRB transcripts got sequenced, as all isolated RNA was reverse transcribed. The protocol was immunoSEQ multiplex PCR, while the TCRdb copy is restricted to in-frame clones and leaves out a portion. Counted here are under 950,000 clones, roughly 16% occurring once; the ten biggest clones make up around 0.02%. This sequence was found in a woman between 18 and 29 years old in good health. Source material: naive CD4+ T cells from blood. This chain uses TRBV29-1 with TRBJ2-3; D gene unclear. The CDR3 region is CSVTSLGTDTQYF. The DNA for the CDR3 is TGCAGCGTGACAAGTCTCGGCACAGATACGCAGTATTTT.